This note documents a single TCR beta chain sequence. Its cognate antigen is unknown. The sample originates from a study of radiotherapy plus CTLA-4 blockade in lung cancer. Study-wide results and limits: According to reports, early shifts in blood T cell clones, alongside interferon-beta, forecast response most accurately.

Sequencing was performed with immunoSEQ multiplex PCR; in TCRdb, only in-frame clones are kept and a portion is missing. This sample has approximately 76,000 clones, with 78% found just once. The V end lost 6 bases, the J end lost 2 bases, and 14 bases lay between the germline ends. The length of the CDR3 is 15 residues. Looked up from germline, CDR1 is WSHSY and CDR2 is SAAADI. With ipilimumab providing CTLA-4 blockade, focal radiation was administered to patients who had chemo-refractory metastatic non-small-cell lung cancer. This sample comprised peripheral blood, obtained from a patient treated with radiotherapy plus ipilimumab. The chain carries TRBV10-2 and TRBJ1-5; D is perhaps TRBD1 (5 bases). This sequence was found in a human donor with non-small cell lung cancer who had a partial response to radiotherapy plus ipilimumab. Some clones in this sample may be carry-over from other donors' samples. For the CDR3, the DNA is TGCGCCAGCAGGGACGACAGTCTTGGCAATCAGCCCCAGCATTTT. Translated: CASRDDSLGNQPQHF.